This is a list of T cell receptor beta chains from one sample in a study of sequential checkpoint blockade in melanoma. Measured with immunoSEQ multiplex PCR; TCRdb has only the in-frame clones, and not every one. The repertoire has under 15,000 clones, about four fifths of them found once; the top ten carry 6% to 8.5%. Sequenced here: CD8+ T cells sorted from blood (inferred from file names), sampled from a patient given nivolumab and ipilimumab in sequence. The receptors were sampled from a human donor with melanoma. CDR3s include the opening cysteine and the closing phenylalanine or tryptophan. A D gene is named only where the DNA matches it firmly.

j_call	v_call	d_call	cdr3_aa
TRBJ1-2	TRBV9	NA	CASSVDSGAYYGYTF
TRBJ2-3	TRBV7-7	TRBD2	CASSLTAGAPDTQYF
TRBJ2-1	TRBV27	NA	CASSLSGNNEQFF
TRBJ1-6	TRBV28	NA	CASRPGGAGYNSPLHF
TRBJ2-7	TRBV27	NA	CASSLGAGHRNTYEQYF
TRBJ1-2	TRBV4-1	NA	CASSQEVQGLYYGYTF
TRBJ1-4	TRBV30	NA	CAWSVRWGREEKLFF
TRBJ2-7	TRBV7-9	TRBD1	CASSSTRQGRTYEQYF
TRBJ1-2	TRBV6-5	NA	CASSQTVNYGYTF
TRBJ2-2	TRBV28	TRBD2	CASSQIAGATTGELFF
TRBJ2-3	TRBV5-1	TRBD2	CASTILAGADTQYF
TRBJ2-3	TRBV6-5	TRBD1	CASGGRDSSTDTQYF
TRBJ2-1	TRBV7-9	TRBD2	CASSLRLAGGPENEQFF
TRBJ2-3	TRBV28	TRBD2	CASSLWREGSGSSSDTQYF
TRBJ2-1	TRBV5-4	TRBD2	CASTLAGGDNEQFF
TRBJ2-2	TRBV11-2	TRBD2	CAISTSGGAGTGELFF
TRBJ2-7	TRBV4-1	NA	CASSQVVQETYEQYF
TRBJ2-7	TRBV5-8	NA	CASSATGALGYEQYF
TRBJ2-7	TRBV10-3	TRBD1	CAIGRPGQGDYEQYF
TRBJ2-2	TRBV29-1	TRBD1	CSVVVGGSGELFF
TRBJ2-7	TRBV5-8	NA	CASSQGGAGDEQYF
TRBJ2-7	TRBV23-1	TRBD2	CASSQLGLAGRGSYEQYF
TRBJ2-2	TRBV23-1	NA	CASSRSTDIGELFF
TRBJ2-2	TRBV6-1	NA	CASSEGQIPGELFF
TRBJ1-2	TRBV28	NA	CASSTGYGYTF
TRBJ2-7	TRBV28	NA	CASSPRTASYEQYF
TRBJ2-1	TRBV27	TRBD2	CASSLSSGPYNEQFF
TRBJ2-1	TRBV19	TRBD2	CASSSGGDYNEQFF
TRBJ1-2	TRBV9	NA	CASSPTGAVNYGYTF
TRBJ2-3	TRBV6-5	TRBD2	CASSSSGGTDTQYF
TRBJ2-1	TRBV6-1	NA	CASSDEGRPRGEQFF
TRBJ2-1	TRBV27	TRBD2	CASSSGLAYNEQFF
TRBJ2-7	TRBV2	TRBD2	CASSEVGTSGGYEQYF
TRBJ2-2	TRBV6-5	NA	CASLFSQGAGELFF
TRBJ1-6	TRBV7-9	NA	CASNGLEAPLHF
TRBJ1-5	TRBV16	NA	CASSHLQGGNQPQHF
TRBJ2-7	TRBV5-4	TRBD2	CASSGDYLGEQYF
TRBJ2-2	TRBV29-1	NA	CSVEEFLSGELFF
TRBJ2-7	TRBV4-1	TRBD1	CASSQAEGTGGYEQYF
TRBJ2-1	TRBV27	NA	CASSLSLVNGGNEQFF
TRBJ2-7	TRBV15	TRBD1	CATSNRGASSYEQYF
TRBJ1-2	TRBV6-5	TRBD1	CASSSLRDRYYYGYTF
TRBJ2-1	TRBV6-1	NA	CASTLLLAYDEQFF
TRBJ1-2	TRBV28	TRBD1	CASSTDRGINGYTF
TRBJ1-4	TRBV6-4	TRBD1	CASRKNTGTGDGKLFF
TRBJ2-5	TRBV5-6	TRBD2	CASSQLAGGIQETQYF
TRBJ1-1	TRBV5-6	NA	CASSLFRNTEAFF
TRBJ2-6	TRBV15	NA	CATMSRRGSGANVLTF
TRBJ1-1	TRBV2	TRBD1	CARDRGRLVTEAFF
TRBJ2-2	TRBV10-2	TRBD2	CASGGLAETGELFF
TRBJ1-6	TRBV28	NA	CATQTGLSSYNSPLHF
TRBJ1-4	TRBV6-5	TRBD1	CASSYTSGGKLFF
TRBJ2-1	TRBV19	NA	CASTGGGLSMYNEQFF
TRBJ2-1	TRBV7-3	TRBD2	CASSLLAGAYNEQFF
TRBJ1-1	TRBV13	TRBD1	CASSLGWTGTAEAFF
TRBJ2-7	TRBV30	TRBD1	CAWTPGTGSYEQYF
TRBJ2-7	TRBV10-3	TRBD1	CAIGGQGSYEQYF
TRBJ2-3	TRBV28	TRBD1	CASSLVETGVRDTQYF
TRBJ1-1	TRBV4-1	NA	CASSPGGGGGGTEAFF